This record covers a single T cell receptor beta chain. Antigen unknown. The sample originates from a study of T cells in tuberculosis. At the level of the study: The T cells targeted glucose monomycolate, a mycobacterial lipid, via CD1B. IGRA-negative adolescents, IGRA-positive adolescents with latent tuberculosis and adults with active tuberculosis formed this South African cohort. Study-wide findings and caveats: GMM-specific TCRs were nearer to active tuberculosis alpha repertoires, suggesting expansion.

Unmatched junction bases numbered 10, after V lost 6 bases and J lost 5 bases. CDR1 is MNHEY, CDR2 SVGAGI, per germline. CDR3 length equals 14 residues. Repertoires were generated with immunoSEQ multiplex PCR, while TCRdb's copy carries only in-frame clones and drops some. The table shows around 29,000 clones, with more than 80% occurring only once. Sequenced sample: PBMCs. The chain links TRBV6-5 to TRBJ2-7; 7 positions match TRBD1. The clonotype comes from a donor between 5 and 29 years old with latent tuberculosis or without tuberculosis infection. The CDR3 DNA reads as TGTGCCAGCAGGCAGGGACAGTGGAAGGACGAGCAGTACTTC. It is translated as CASRQGQWKDEQYF.